The rows below give T cell receptor beta chains drawn from one sample of a study of OX40 agonist ivuxolimab in advanced cancers. TCRdb's copy holds only in-frame clones and misses some; the assay was immunoSEQ multiplex PCR. The sample lists around 53,000 clones; around 84% were seen once. This specimen was CD4+ or CD8+ T cells sorted from blood, taken in a trial of the OX40 agonist ivuxolimab. The origin of the receptors is an adult with an advanced solid tumor such as melanoma, head and neck, liver or kidney cancer. CDR3s include the opening cysteine and the closing phenylalanine or tryptophan. The D gene is left open where the match is weak. Rows may omit the clone size; those that give it use once, few, many or a size class.

v_call: TRBV19
d_call: TRBD1
j_call: TRBJ1-1
clone_size: -
cdr3_aa: CASSSPPGQKNTEAFF
cdr3_nt: TGTGCCAGTAGTTCCCCACCGGGACAGAAGAACACTGAAGCTTTCTTT

v_call: TRBV18
d_call: -
j_call: TRBJ1-1
clone_size: -
cdr3_aa: CASSPTLTPTEAFF
cdr3_nt: TGTGCCAGCTCACCGACCCTAACCCCCACTGAAGCTTTCTTT

v_call: TRBV30
d_call: TRBD2
j_call: TRBJ2-7
clone_size: -
cdr3_aa: CAWRTSGLYEQYF
cdr3_nt: TGTGCCTGGAGGACTAGCGGGCTCTACGAGCAGTACTTC

v_call: TRBV19
d_call: TRBD1
j_call: TRBJ1-5
clone_size: -
cdr3_aa: CASRETGSGQPQHF
cdr3_nt: TGTGCCAGTAGAGAGACAGGGAGTGGTCAGCCCCAGCATTTT

v_call: TRBV6-5
d_call: TRBD2
j_call: TRBJ2-7
clone_size: -
cdr3_aa: CASTRIAGFSYEQYF
cdr3_nt: TGTGCCAGCACTAGGATAGCGGGCTTCTCCTACGAGCAGTACTTC

v_call: TRBV15
d_call: -
j_call: TRBJ2-7
clone_size: once
cdr3_aa: CATSREGSSYEQYF
cdr3_nt: TGTGCCACCAGCAGAGAGGGATCATCCTACGAGCAGTACTTC

v_call: TRBV5-6
d_call: -
j_call: TRBJ1-4
clone_size: few
cdr3_aa: CASSLGQFEKLFF
cdr3_nt: TGTGCCAGCAGCTTGGGACAGTTTGAAAAACTGTTTTTT

v_call: TRBV7-2
d_call: -
j_call: TRBJ1-2
clone_size: -
cdr3_aa: CASSLDISTGYTF
cdr3_nt: TGTGCCAGCAGCTTAGATATTAGTACTGGCTACACCTTC

v_call: TRBV19
d_call: -
j_call: TRBJ2-2
clone_size: few
cdr3_aa: CASSLTGTTTGELFF
cdr3_nt: TGTGCCAGTAGTCTAACCGGGACCACCACCGGGGAGCTGTTTTTT

v_call: TRBV5-6
d_call: TRBD1
j_call: TRBJ2-3
clone_size: -
cdr3_aa: CASSPDRASSTDTQYF
cdr3_nt: TGTGCCAGCAGCCCCGACAGGGCCTCTAGCACAGATACGCAGTATTTT

v_call: TRBV5-1
d_call: -
j_call: TRBJ2-5
clone_size: -
cdr3_aa: CASSLEGAEETQYF
cdr3_nt: TGCGCCAGCAGCTTGGAGGGAGCTGAAGAGACCCAGTACTTC

v_call: TRBV5-1
d_call: TRBD2
j_call: TRBJ2-1
clone_size: -
cdr3_aa: CASSYQSSGGLSYNEQFF
cdr3_nt: TGCGCCAGCAGCTATCAATCTAGCGGGGGCCTTTCCTACAATGAGCAGTTCTTC

v_call: TRBV18
d_call: -
j_call: TRBJ2-4
clone_size: -
cdr3_aa: CASSTSGSKNIQYF
cdr3_nt: TGTGCCAGCTCAACTTCCGGTTCCAAAAACATTCAGTACTTC

v_call: TRBV5-6
d_call: -
j_call: TRBJ1-1
clone_size: -
cdr3_aa: CASSFRENTEAFF
cdr3_nt: TGTGCCAGCAGCTTTCGGGAAAACACTGAAGCTTTCTTT